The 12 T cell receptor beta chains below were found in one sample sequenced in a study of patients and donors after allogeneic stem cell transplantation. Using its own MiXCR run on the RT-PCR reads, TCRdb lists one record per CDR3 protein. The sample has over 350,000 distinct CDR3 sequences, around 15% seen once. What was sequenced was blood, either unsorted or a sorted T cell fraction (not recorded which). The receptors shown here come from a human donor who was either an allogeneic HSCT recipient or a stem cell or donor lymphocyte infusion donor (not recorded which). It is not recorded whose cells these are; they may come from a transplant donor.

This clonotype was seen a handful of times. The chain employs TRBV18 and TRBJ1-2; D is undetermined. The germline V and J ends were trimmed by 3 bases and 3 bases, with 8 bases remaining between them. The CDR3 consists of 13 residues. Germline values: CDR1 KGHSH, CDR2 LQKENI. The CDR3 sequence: CASSPGPDYGYTF. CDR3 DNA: TGTGCCAGCTCACCGGGCCCGGACTATGGCTACACCTTC.

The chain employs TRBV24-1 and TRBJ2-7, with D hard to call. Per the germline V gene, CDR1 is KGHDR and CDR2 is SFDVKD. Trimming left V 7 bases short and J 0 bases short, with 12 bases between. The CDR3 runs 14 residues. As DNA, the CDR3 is TGTGCCACCAGCACCCGGCTGGACTCCTACGAGCAGTACTTC. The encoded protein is CATSTRLDSYEQYF.

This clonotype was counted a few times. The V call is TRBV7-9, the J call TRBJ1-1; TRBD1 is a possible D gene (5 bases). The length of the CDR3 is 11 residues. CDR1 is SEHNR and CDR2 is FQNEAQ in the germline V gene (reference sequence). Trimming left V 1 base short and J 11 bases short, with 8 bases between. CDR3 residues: CASSLGGTAFF. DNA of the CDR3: TGTGCCAGCAGCTTAGGAGGGACGGCTTTCTTT.

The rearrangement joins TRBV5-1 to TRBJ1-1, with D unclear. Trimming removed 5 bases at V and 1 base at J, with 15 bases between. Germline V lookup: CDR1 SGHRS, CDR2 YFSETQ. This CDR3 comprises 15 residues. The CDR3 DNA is TGCGCCAGCAGTAGGGTCGGTGTACAGAACACTGAAGCTTTCTTT. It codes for CASSRVGVQNTEAFF.

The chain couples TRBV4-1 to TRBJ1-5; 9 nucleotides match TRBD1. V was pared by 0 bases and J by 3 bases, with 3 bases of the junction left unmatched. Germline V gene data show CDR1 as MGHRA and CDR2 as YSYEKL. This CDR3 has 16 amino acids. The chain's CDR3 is CASSQEGTGINQPQHF. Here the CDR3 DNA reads TGCGCCAGCAGCCAAGAGGGGACAGGGATCAATCAGCCCCAGCATTTT.

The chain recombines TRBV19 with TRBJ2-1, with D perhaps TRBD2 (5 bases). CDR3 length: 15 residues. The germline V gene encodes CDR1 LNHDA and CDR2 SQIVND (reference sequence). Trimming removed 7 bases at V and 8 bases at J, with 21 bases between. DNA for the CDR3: TGTGCCAGTACCCCCCCCGGACTCGACGTATATGAGCAGTTCTTC. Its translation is CASTPPGLDVYEQFF.

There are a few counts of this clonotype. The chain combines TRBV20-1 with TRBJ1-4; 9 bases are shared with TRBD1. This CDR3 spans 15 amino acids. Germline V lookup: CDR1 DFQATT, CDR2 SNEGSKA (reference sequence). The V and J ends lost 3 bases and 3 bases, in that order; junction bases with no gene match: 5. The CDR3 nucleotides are TGCAGTGCTAGGTCCGGGACAGGGTCTAATGAAAAACTGTTTTTT. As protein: CSARSGTGSNEKLFF.

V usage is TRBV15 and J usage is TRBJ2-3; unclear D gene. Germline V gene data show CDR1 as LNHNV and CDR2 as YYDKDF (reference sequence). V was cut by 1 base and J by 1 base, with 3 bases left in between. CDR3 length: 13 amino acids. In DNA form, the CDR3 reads TGTGCCACCAGCAGAGTCCGCACAGATACGCAGTATTTT. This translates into CATSRVRTDTQYF.

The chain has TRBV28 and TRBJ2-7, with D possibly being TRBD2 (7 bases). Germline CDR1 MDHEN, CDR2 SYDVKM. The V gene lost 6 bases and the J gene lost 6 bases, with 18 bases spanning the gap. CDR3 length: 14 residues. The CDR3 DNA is TGTGCCAGCAGGCCGACGGGGGGCTATAGCGAGCAGTACTTC. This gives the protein CASRPTGGYSEQYF.

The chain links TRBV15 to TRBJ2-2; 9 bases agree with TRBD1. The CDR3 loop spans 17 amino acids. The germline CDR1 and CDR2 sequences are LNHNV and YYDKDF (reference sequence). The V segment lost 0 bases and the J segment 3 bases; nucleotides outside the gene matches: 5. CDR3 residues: CATSREFTGGYTGELFF. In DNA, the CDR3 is TGTGCCACCAGCAGAGAATTCACAGGGGGCTACACCGGGGAGCTGTTTTTT.

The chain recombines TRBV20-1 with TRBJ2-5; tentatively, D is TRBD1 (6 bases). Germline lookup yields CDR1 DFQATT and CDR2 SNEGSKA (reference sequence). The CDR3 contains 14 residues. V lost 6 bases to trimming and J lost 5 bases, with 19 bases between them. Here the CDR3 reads CSAPETGSRETQYF. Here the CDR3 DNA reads TGCAGTGCGCCCGAGACAGGCAGTCGCGAGACCCAGTACTTC.

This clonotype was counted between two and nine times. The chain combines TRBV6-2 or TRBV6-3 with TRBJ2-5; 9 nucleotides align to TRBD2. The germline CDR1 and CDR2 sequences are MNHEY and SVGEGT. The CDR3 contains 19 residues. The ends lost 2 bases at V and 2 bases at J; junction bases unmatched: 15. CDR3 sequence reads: CASSYPRTLAGIIQETQYF. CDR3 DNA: TGTGCCAGCAGTTACCCCCGGACTCTAGCGGGGATTATACAAGAGACCCAGTACTTC.